This T cell receptor beta chain was identified during a study of post-analysis software for immune sequencing data. Study-wide points: Diversity measured as normalized Chao1 was significantly lower in multiple sclerosis patients than in controls. TRBV segments more frequent in patients than in controls numbered five and included TRBV5-6, TRBV5-1 and TRBV20-1.

Prepared TCR beta cDNA libraries contained unique molecular identifiers. TCRdb fed the PCR reads into MiXCR, producing one record per CDR3 protein. Of a few hundred thousand distinct CDR3 sequences in the sample, around 37% are singletons; the top ten hold roughly 13%. CDR1 MNHEY and CDR2 SVGEGT come from the germline V gene. V was shortened by 3 bases and J by 5 bases, with 10 bases between the two germline ends. The length of the CDR3 is 13 residues. In regard to this clonotype: Its specificity is unknown.

Sequenced material: blood. V usage is TRBV6-2 or TRBV6-3 and J usage is TRBJ2-5; D uncertain. The clonotype originates from a girl aged 10-17 years with multiple sclerosis. The CDR3 bases are TGTGCCAGCAGTTATGCCCCCTTCGAGACCCAGTACTTC. It translates to CASSYAPFETQYF.